This T cell receptor beta chain is from a study of T cell responses to AZD1222 COVID-19 vaccine. Overall study: Second-dose recipients at about 4 or about 12 weeks were treated as one pooled group.

Produced via immunoSEQ multiplex PCR; TCRdb's table is partial and in-frame only. The table has over 120,000 clones, roughly 85% seen once. This clone was found once. Its antigen is undetermined. Study results and caveats: Clonal diversity was possibly underestimated, and white British individuals and females predominated among donors. Reportedly, nearly half the spike-specific TCRs target unmutated variant regions. Repertoires in all cases were sampled only once the peak T cell response had passed.

The sample here was peripheral blood, taken on day 0 of AZD1222 vaccination. The clonotype comes from an adult in good health.

This CDR3 is CASSENLATNEKLFF. CDR3 bases: TGTGCCAGCAGTGAAAACCTTGCAACTAATGAAAAACTGTTTTTT. This sequence joins TRBV6-1 and TRBJ1-4, with unresolved D. The V end lost 2 bases, the J end lost 0 bases, and 7 bases lay between the germline ends. Per germline, CDR1 MNHNS and CDR2 SASEGT. This CDR3 has 15 residues.